This T cell receptor beta chain originates from a study of T cell responses to AZD1222 COVID-19 vaccine. Germline V CDR1 and CDR2: SGHTA, FQGNSA. This CDR3 spans 15 amino acids. The V and J ends lost 5 bases and 0 bases respectively, with 11 bases between them. Points on this clone: Its antigen is not identified.

Sequenced by immunoSEQ multiplex PCR; TCRdb stores in-frame clones only, minus some. The sample includes 150,000 to 200,000 clones, 85% to 95% seen only once; the top ten take about 10%. Study-wide findings and caveats: Seropositive status at baseline applied to only a handful of AZD1222 recipients.

J is TRBJ1-5 and V is TRBV7-2; D is uncertain. Here the sequenced sample was peripheral blood, taken on day 0 of AZD1222 vaccination. The TCR was taken from an adult in good health. This chain's CDR3 is CASSAQENSNQPQHF. The CDR3 DNA reads as TGTGCCAGCAGCGCCCAGGAAAATAGCAATCAGCCCCAGCATTTT.